The entry below gives a single T cell receptor (beta chain) sequence along with its context. Its cognate antigen is unknown. The data belong to a study of cytomegalovirus exposure and HLA in healthy donors. PCR used 60 Vbeta primers and 13 Jbeta primers. The table came from immunoSEQ multiplex PCR; TCRdb's copy has only in-frame clones and leaves some out. The sample consists of around 150,000 clones, over 75% of them appearing once. Study findings and constraints: The authors considered a cluster of highly shared sequence variants likely to be a sequencing artifact.

V gave up 1 base and J gave up 2 bases, with 2 bases separating them. Germline V gives CDR1 MDHEN, CDR2 SYDVKM. CDR3 size: 12 residues. This receptor was obtained from a man aged 30-40 years in good health and CMV-seropositive. The sample consisted of PBMCs. V and J are TRBV28 and TRBJ2-5; no reliable D call. CDR3 region: CASSLSQETQYF. In nucleotides, the CDR3 is TGTGCCAGCAGTTTATCTCAAGAGACCCAGTACTTC.